The clone carrying this T cell receptor (beta chain) was recorded many times. The antigen is unknown. Quantitative 5'-RACE with molecular barcodes was used to make the TCR beta libraries. A single record per CDR3 protein comes from TCRdb applying MiXCR to the 5' RACE reads. The sample holds around 210,000 distinct CDR3 sequences; around 8% are singletons and the top ten take about 5%. Germline V gene data show CDR1 as LGHNT and CDR2 as FRNRAP. There are 14 residues in the CDR3. J lost 7 bases, V lost 5 bases, and 7 bases had no gene match. The data were obtained in a study of CD8 T cells in ankylosing spondylitis. Broader study findings: What appeared characteristic of ankylosing spondylitis blood was a TCR beta motif of about eight highly homologous variants. Clones linked to disease, bearing a CD8+ phenotype, were relatively rare in peripheral blood.

The receptor was derived from a female donor with ankylosing spondylitis or in good health (not recorded which). Source material: blood, either unsorted or a sorted T cell fraction (not recorded which). V gene TRBV12-5 combines with J gene TRBJ2-1, with 8 positions matching TRBD1. CDR3 sequence reads: CASGTTGVKNEQFF. The CDR3 bases are TGTGCTAGTGGTACGACAGGGGTCAAGAATGAGCAGTTCTTC. Full variable domain (rest looked up from reference TRBV12-5 and TRBJ2-1): DARVTQTPRHKVTEMGQEVTMRCQPILGHNTVFWYRQTMMQGLELLAYFRNRAPLDDSGMPKDRFSAEMPDATLATLKIQPSEPRDSAVYFCASGTTGVKNEQFFGPGTRLTVL.